These 26 T cell receptor beta chains originate from one sample sequenced in a study of CD8 T cells in ankylosing spondylitis. MiXCR, applied by TCRdb to the 5' RACE reads, yields one record per CDR3 protein. Of 150,000 to 200,000 distinct CDR3 sequences listed, roughly 18% were seen once; the top ten hold more than 3.5%. The material sequenced was blood, either unsorted or a sorted T cell fraction (not recorded which). The receptors were gathered from a male donor aged 5-30 years with ankylosing spondylitis or in good health (not recorded which).

The sample holds a few counts of this clonotype. The V gene is TRBV5-4, the J gene TRBJ2-7, with a tentative D call TRBD1 (6 bases). CDR1 SGHNT and CDR2 YYREEE come from the germline V gene (reference sequence). Trimming took 0 bases from V and 3 from J, leaving 10 bases between them. CDR3 length: 14 amino acids. As DNA, the CDR3 is TGTGCCAGCAGCTTGGCAGCCAGGGGCTACGAGCAGTACTTC. As protein: CASSLAARGYEQYF.

This clonotype came up many times. The chain carries TRBV12-3 or TRBV12-4 and TRBJ2-4, with 9 bases identical to TRBD2. Trimming at V came to 6 bases and at J to 1 base, leaving 7 bases not matched to a gene. The CDR3 length is 16 residues. CDR3 in DNA: TGTGCCAGCAGCCCCGCTAGCGGGATTGCCAAAAACATTCAGTACTTC. Translated: CASSPASGIAKNIQYF.

The J gene is TRBJ1-5, the V gene TRBV20-1; D gene unclear. The CDR3 consists of 13 residues. Germline CDR1 reads DFQATT; CDR2 reads SNEGSKA (reference sequence). V lost 1 base and J 4 bases, leaving 8 bases between the germline ends. The CDR3 coding sequence is TGCAGTGCTAGAGTGGTAGGGAATCAGCCCCAGCATTTT. Protein sequence: CSARVVGNQPQHF.

The CDR3 DNA reads TGTGCCAGCAGTGAAGGGGCACTGCGTACTAATCAGCCCCAGCATTTT. Translation: CASSEGALRTNQPQHF. This chain connects TRBV6-1 to TRBJ1-5; D not resolved. CDR1 is MNHNS, CDR2 SASEGT, per germline. The CDR3 spans 16 residues. Trimming left V 1 base short and J 4 bases short, with 14 bases between.

The chain uses TRBV29-1 and TRBJ1-1; D is unresolved. Looked up from germline, CDR1 is SQVTM and CDR2 is ANQGSEA. This CDR3 is built from 11 residues. Deletions cut 2 bases from V and 8 bases from J, with 9 bases between. For the CDR3, the DNA is TGCAGCGTTGAACATCGGAGGGAAGCTTTCTTT. Translating gives CSVEHRREAFF.

This clonotype was recorded at least ten times. The V call is TRBV4-1, the J call TRBJ2-3; TRBD2 matches 9 bases. Germline CDR1 MGHRA, CDR2 YSYEKL. Unmatched junction bases numbered 16, after V lost 4 bases and J lost 2 bases. This CDR3 is built from 19 residues. In DNA, the CDR3 is TGCGCCAGCAGCCTGTCAGGCTCAGGGCTAGCGGGGATCACAGATACGCAGTATTTT. Residues: CASSLSGSGLAGITDTQYF.

This clonotype was detected ten times or more. CDR3 region: CASSIRIGVPNEQFF. Written as DNA, the CDR3 is TGTGCCAGTAGTATTAGGATCGGAGTACCAAATGAGCAGTTCTTC. The chain carries TRBV19 and TRBJ2-1; D gene uncertain. Trimming removed 3 bases from V and 7 bases from J, with 16 bases in between. CDR3 length: 15 amino acids. From germline, CDR1 is LNHDA and CDR2 SQIVND (reference sequence).

There are a few counts of this clonotype. The chain couples TRBV9 to TRBJ2-7; D perhaps matches TRBD1 (6 bases). This CDR3 comprises 14 residues. Germline CDR1 is SGDLS and CDR2 is YYNGEE. The germline V and J ends were trimmed by 3 bases and 2 bases, with 12 bases remaining between them. CDR3 sequence reads: CASSAGQQAYEQYF. DNA for the CDR3: TGTGCCAGCAGCGCCGGACAGCAAGCCTACGAGCAGTACTTC.

This sequence joins TRBV6-5 and TRBJ1-4; possibly TRBD1 for D (5 bases). From germline, CDR1 is MNHEY and CDR2 SVGAGI. The CDR3 runs to 13 residues. The V end was cut by 4 bases, the J end by 8 bases, with 11 bases between. This CDR3 reads CASSWGIEEKLFF. The CDR3 DNA reads TGTGCCAGCAGTTGGGGCATCGAGGAAAAACTGTTTTTT.

The sample holds many counts of this clonotype. The chain carries TRBV7-9 and TRBJ1-2; a weak D match, TRBD1 (6 bases). The CDR3 runs to 13 residues. CDR1 is SEHNR and CDR2 is FQNEAQ in the germline V gene (reference sequence). With 5 bases removed from V and 6 bases from J, the gap between germline ends came to 13 bases. This CDR3 reads CASSRRGGDGYTF. The CDR3 nucleotides are TGTGCCAGCAGCCGCCGAGGGGGGGATGGCTACACCTTC.

This clonotype was recorded many times. V usage is TRBV7-7 and J usage is TRBJ2-5; TRBD2 matches at 9 bases. Germline V gene lookup returns CDR1 SSHAT and CDR2 FNYEAQ (reference sequence). The CDR3 consists of 14 residues. The V gene end was trimmed by 5 bases and the J gene end by 4 bases; junction bases not matched to a gene: 5. In nucleotides, the CDR3 is TGTGCCAGCAGCCCCCTTAGCGGGGGAGAGACCCAGTACTTC. Its protein is CASSPLSGGETQYF.

This clonotype was seen at least ten times. The rearrangement joins TRBV2 to TRBJ2-2; 10 nucleotides line up with TRBD2. CDR1 is SNHLY, CDR2 FYNNEI, per germline. CDR3 length equals 16 residues. Trimming cost V 7 bases and J 4 bases; bases outside gene matches: 9. DNA for the CDR3: TGTGCCAGCATTCGGAACCGACTAGCGGGCACCGGGGAGCTGTTTTTT. Translated: CASIRNRLAGTGELFF.

The CDR3 protein is CASSGDRSNTNYGYTF. CDR3 sequence (DNA): TGTGCCAGCAGTGGGGATCGCTCGAATACTAACTATGGCTACACCTTC. The J gene is TRBJ1-2, the V gene TRBV2, with D hard to call. From germline, CDR1 is SNHLY and CDR2 FYNNEI. V dropped 4 bases and J dropped 0 bases, with 15 bases sitting between them. The CDR3 covers 16 residues.

This clonotype was detected ten times or more. The J gene is TRBJ1-1, the V gene TRBV29-1; D is unresolved. CDR3 length equals 13 residues. The V and J ends lost 5 bases and 1 base respectively, with 11 bases between them. The V gene's germline CDR1 is SQVTM and CDR2 ANQGSEA. The DNA for the CDR3 is TGCAGCGTTAGTAATCGGGAGAACACTGAAGCTTTCTTT. Translation: CSVSNRENTEAFF.

In its sample, this clonotype was seen many times. The rearrangement joins TRBV5-1 to TRBJ2-5; D uncertain. Deletions cut 2 bases from V and 0 bases from J, with 11 bases between. This CDR3 spans 15 amino acids. Per germline, CDR1 SGHRS and CDR2 YFSETQ. Here the CDR3 reads CASSFNGRNQETQYF. CDR3 in DNA: TGCGCCAGCAGCTTTAACGGACGTAACCAAGAGACCCAGTACTTC.

This clonotype was seen repeatedly, ten times or more. The chain links TRBV10-3 to TRBJ2-7, with D unresolved. Germline CDR1 is ENHRY and CDR2 is SYGVKD. Between the trimmed V and J ends, which lost 7 bases and 6 bases, there was a span of 16 bases. The length of the CDR3 is 13 residues. The CDR3 sequence: CAINRRPYGEQYV. As DNA, the CDR3 is TGTGCCATCAACCGAAGACCATACGGCGAGCAGTACGTC.

This clonotype has only a few counts. V usage is TRBV20-1 and J usage is TRBJ2-1; 10 bases agree with TRBD2. Germline V gene lookup returns CDR1 DFQATT and CDR2 SNEGSKA (reference sequence). J gave up 7 bases and V 4 bases, and 10 bases lay outside the gene matches. This CDR3 spans 15 amino acids. This chain's CDR3 is CSATKREGMGNEQFF. The CDR3 DNA reads as TGCAGTGCTACGAAGCGGGAGGGGATGGGGAATGAGCAGTTCTTC.

This clonotype was counted many times. DNA for the CDR3: TGTGCCAGCAGTCGACAGGGGGCGCCTGGCAATCAGCCCCAGCATTTT. Protein sequence: CASSRQGAPGNQPQHF. The gene calls are TRBV6-1 and TRBJ1-5, with 10 bases that match TRBD1. The CDR3 extends over 16 amino acids. Germline V gene sequence: CDR1 MNHNS, CDR2 SASEGT. V lost 5 bases, J lost 2 bases, and 6 bases stayed unmatched.

The chain is built from TRBV6-1 and TRBJ2-1; 8 positions match TRBD1. V was pared by 7 bases and J by 4 bases, with 3 bases of the junction left unmatched. CDR1 is MNHNS and CDR2 is SASEGT in the germline V gene. CDR3 size: 13 residues. CDR3 amino acids: CASKHRGYNEQFF. Here the CDR3 DNA reads TGTGCCAGCAAACACAGGGGGTACAATGAGCAGTTCTTC.

The rearrangement uses TRBV29-1 and TRBJ2-3; a possible D gene is TRBD2 (5 bases). The CDR3 spans 12 residues. Germline V gives CDR1 SQVTM, CDR2 ANQGSEA. The ends were cut back, 2 bases at V and 4 bases at J, with 7 bases in the middle. The CDR3 region is CSVERRADTQYF. Here the CDR3 DNA reads TGCAGCGTTGAACGGCGGGCAGATACGCAGTATTTT.

This clonotype was seen many times. V usage is TRBV6-2 or TRBV6-3 and J usage is TRBJ2-3; TRBD2 is a possible D gene (5 bases). The CDR3 contains 17 residues. CDR1 is MNHEY, CDR2 SVGEGT, per germline. The V end was cut by 0 bases, the J end by 4 bases, with 17 bases between. CDR3 residues: CASSYSPSGEHPDTQYF. CDR3 DNA: TGTGCCAGCAGTTACTCTCCCTCTGGGGAGCACCCAGATACGCAGTATTTT.

This clonotype was detected many times. This chain joins TRBV7-8 and TRBJ2-3; D may correspond to TRBD1 or TRBD2 (5 bases each). The CDR3 runs 15 residues. Trimming pared 5 bases from V and 4 bases from J, leaving 16 bases between. The V gene's germline CDR1 is SGHVS and CDR2 FQNEAQ. The DNA for the CDR3 is TGTGCCAGCAGCCCGACCGGGACGGCGGCAGATACGCAGTATTTT. Its protein is CASSPTGTAADTQYF.

The rearrangement joins TRBV6-2 or TRBV6-3 to TRBJ2-6; D gene uncertain. Germline CDR1 reads MNHEY; CDR2 reads SVGEGT. The ends were cut back, 8 bases at V and 4 bases at J, with 6 bases in the middle. This CDR3 is built from 12 residues. The CDR3 region is CASSNGANVLTF. The CDR3 nucleotides are TGTGCCAGCTCCAACGGGGCCAACGTCCTGACTTTC.

This clonotype was recorded at least ten times. The chain links TRBV10-3 to TRBJ2-2, with TRBD2 identical over 15 bases. Germline CDR1 is ENHRY and CDR2 is SYGVKD. The V gene end was trimmed by 10 bases and the J gene end by 7 bases; junction bases not matched to a gene: 10. This CDR3 region has 16 residues. The CDR3 here is CATGTGTSGRNGELFF. The CDR3 nucleotides read TGTGCCACAGGGACCGGGACTAGCGGGAGGAACGGGGAGCTGTTTTTT.

This clonotype showed up many times. The V gene is TRBV10-3, the J gene TRBJ1-5; D is possibly TRBD1 (5 bases). V lost 6 bases and J lost 3, with 21 bases in between. CDR1 is ENHRY and CDR2 is SYGVKD in the germline V gene. The CDR3 spans 17 residues. CDR3 DNA: TGTGCCATCAGCGCTACCATAGGGGACTCACCCAATCAGCCCCAGCATTTT. Protein: CAISATIGDSPNQPQHF.

In its sample, this clonotype was seen a few times. V and J are TRBV29-1 and TRBJ2-7, with 8 positions matching TRBD1. V was clipped by 7 bases and J by 6 bases; unmatched bases: 8. This CDR3 is built from 12 residues. Per germline, CDR1 SQVTM and CDR2 ANQGSEA. CDR3 sequence reads: CSGLQGVGEQYF. The CDR3 DNA is TGCAGCGGACTACAGGGGGTAGGCGAGCAGTACTTC.